This TCR beta chain was sequenced in a study of neoadjuvant anti-PD-1 for oral cavity cancer (dated by TCRdb to about 2021). About the full investigation: Before curative-intent surgical resection, most patients were given three to four biweekly doses of nivolumab at 3 mg/kg. A roughly 30% response rate was observed in the parent correlative cohort, in which around twelve patients were included. Responders were defined as patients with complete response, partial response or stable disease by RECIST 1.1; non-responders were defined as patients with progression. Patients without progression received a fourth nivolumab dose around day 43 and underwent definitive surgical resection on days 50-56. Study-wide conclusions, independent of this receptor: The TCR analyses had only three patients in each response group, and the authors called for validation in larger cohorts. After neoadjuvant nivolumab, non-responders showed significantly higher T cell clonality (Gini index) in PBMCs than responders did. A higher pretreatment blood Treg/Th17 ratio correlated with both higher pretreatment blood TCRbeta clonality and lower post-treatment tumor TCRbeta clonality.

In light of the paper, this sample's time point label describes: before neoadjuvant nivolumab. The patients had newly diagnosed stage II-IVA oral cavity squamous cell carcinoma and had not received any prior systemic or radiation treatment. Everyone in the cohort had locally advanced, HPV-negative oral cavity squamous cell carcinoma. Peripheral blood mononuclear cells were analyzed directly, without maintenance or expansion in culture. The samples were obtained from a longitudinal correlative study of a single-arm phase II trial testing neoadjuvant nivolumab in oral cavity squamous cell carcinoma. Genomic DNA-based TCRbeta sequencing was performed on subject-matched pre- and post-treatment PBMCs and tumors from three responders and three non-responders. Peripheral blood mononuclear cells were collected before nivolumab treatment and again after treatment, at the time of surgery. Genomic DNA was isolated from PBMCs using the Maxwell RSC DNA from Cells kit.

This clone came up a few times. Its antigen specificity is not known. Per-nucleotide qualities are absent, and no much larger clonotype sits a single base away. For deep sequencing, each PBMC sample was run in six replicates, with libraries mostly built from approximately 0.45 ug of input genomic DNA. TCRbeta libraries were prepared with the immunoSEQ hsTCRbeta kit according to the manufacturer's instructions. Sequencing of the completed libraries took place using an Illumina NovaSeq 6000 S4 flow cell after they had been pooled to 3 nM. As for how the authors treated the data: Raw data preprocessing and quality control were performed with the immunoSEQ Analyzer. The analysis was restricted to productive rearrangements, with each unique CDR3 amino acid sequence defining a clonotype. Using the R package tcR, the researchers computed the Gini-Simpson index as their estimate of repertoire clonality. Student's t test was used to compare Gini indices, while Pearson correlation assessed associations with tumor size change. TCRdb provides this immuneACCESS table in a form limited to in-frame rearrangements. Some clones are lacking; in checked studies, under half of them reflect an unresolved V gene, and why the rest are absent is not known. That table furnishes V, J and clone size, whereas the DNA furnished D and trimming. This sample has 6,700 or so clones in its table, and 60% to 80% of those were observed once. In total, the top ten clones hold less than 3.5% of the sample.

The receptor's source is a person between 35 and 79 years old with oral cavity squamous cell carcinoma. The sample here was PBMCs, taken before nivolumab (anti-PD-1) treatment.

The CDR3 is CASGWTGLGSPLHF. The base sequence is TGTGCTAGTGGATGGACAGGGTTGGGTTCACCCCTCCACTTT. Here the chain combines TRBV12-5 and TRBJ1-6; 8 bases in the junction line up with TRBD1. In the germline V gene, CDR1 corresponds to LGHNT and CDR2 to FRNRAP. V is trimmed back by 6 bases and J by 9 bases, and the junction contains 7 bases that no gene match accounts for. From its cysteine to its phenylalanine, the CDR3 spans 14 amino acids. The read is trimmed to its CDR3 DNA, 42 bases read in frame from base 1.